This entry concerns a single TCR beta chain. TCRdb keeps only in-frame clones here, not all; method: immunoSEQ multiplex PCR. The sample shows more than 300,000 clones, 88% of them seen only once. The sample belongs to a study of blood T cell repertoires in COVID-19. The sample taken for sequencing was peripheral blood. The TCR was taken from a woman in her 70s with COVID-19, enrolled during active disease.

CDR3 loop: CASEGEQFF. As DNA, the CDR3 is TGTGCCAGCGAGGGTGAGCAGTTCTTC. V is TRBV27 and J is TRBJ2-1; possibly TRBD2 for D (5 bases). Trimming cost V 8 bases and J 9 bases, with 5 bases left between them. The CDR3 loop spans 9 amino acids. CDR1 is MNHEY, CDR2 SMNVEV, per germline (reference sequence).